These 15 T cell receptor beta chains originate from one sample sequenced in a study of blood T cell repertoires in COVID-19 (TCRdb year 2020). The library came from the immunoSEQ multiplex PCR assay. Drawn from immuneACCESS, this table holds only the in-frame rearrangements with V and J called that TCRdb kept. Clones are partly lost; checked studies trace under half to an unresolved V gene and leave the rest unexplained. In this sample the table shows 150,000 to 200,000 clones, roughly three quarters of which occur a single time. The ten largest clones add up to roughly a sixth of the sample. The sample taken for sequencing was PBMCs or T cells enriched from blood (not recorded which). These receptors originate from a woman aged 45 to 65 with acute COVID-19.

V is TRBV19 and J is TRBJ1-4; unclear D gene. V was pared by 3 bases and J by 8 bases, with 13 bases between. This CDR3 has 14 residues. Germline-derived CDR1 and CDR2 are LNHDA and SQIVND (reference sequence). The CDR3 reads CASSIDPDREKLFF. The CDR3 coding sequence is TGTGCCAGTAGTATCGATCCCGATCGGGAAAAACTGTTTTTT. Full variable domain (rest looked up from reference TRBV19 and TRBJ1-4): DGGITQSPKYLFRKEGQNVTLSCEQNLNHDAMYWYRQDPGQGLRLIYYSQIVNDFQKGDIAEGYSVSREKKESFPLTVTSAQKNPTAFYLCASSIDPDREKLFFGSGTQLSVL.

This chain joins TRBV19 and TRBJ1-5; 10 bases are a match to TRBD1. The V and J ends lost 7 bases and 7 bases, in that order; junction bases with no gene match: 13. Germline CDR1 and CDR2: LNHDA and SQIVND (reference sequence). The CDR3 contains 16 residues. The CDR3 region is CASISQGTGERQPQHF. Here the CDR3 DNA reads TGTGCCAGTATTTCCCAGGGGACAGGGGAAAGGCAGCCCCAGCATTTT. Filled out from reference TRBV19 and TRBJ1-5, the complete variable domain reads DGGITQSPKYLFRKEGQNVTLSCEQNLNHDAMYWYRQDPGQGLRLIYYSQIVNDFQKGDIAEGYSVSREKKESFPLTVTSAQKNPTAFYLCASISQGTGERQPQHFGDGTRLSIL.

This chain connects TRBV10-3 to TRBJ1-6, with unresolved D. The CDR3 extends over 14 amino acids. Per the germline V gene, CDR1 is ENHRY and CDR2 is SYGVKD. Trimming left V 6 bases short and J 7 bases short, with 13 bases between. The CDR3 DNA sequence: TGTGCCATCAGCCAGATTGGGCAGAATTCACCCCTCCACTTT. It encodes CAISQIGQNSPLHF.

V gene TRBV9 combines with J gene TRBJ1-2, with TRBD1 as a possible D gene (5 bases). Germline CDR1 and CDR2: SGDLS and YYNGEE. The CDR3 sequence is 16 residues long. Trimming stripped 4 bases from V and 6 bases from J, with 22 bases between. The CDR3 spells CASSPSGEWGWHGYTF. The CDR3 DNA follows: TGTGCCAGCAGCCCCAGCGGGGAATGGGGGTGGCATGGCTACACCTTC.

This chain joins TRBV27 and TRBJ1-1, with D possibly being TRBD1 (6 bases). Trimming cost V 4 bases and J 1 base, with 16 bases left between them. The CDR3 spans 16 residues. Germline CDR1 is MNHEY and CDR2 is SMNVEV (reference sequence). The CDR3 DNA follows: TGTGCCAGCAGTTATACCGGGACACCTAGGAACACTGAAGCTTTCTTT. It codes for CASSYTGTPRNTEAFF.

V is TRBV3-1 (or the pseudogene TRBV3-2) and J is TRBJ1-5; 8 bases are a match to TRBD1. The V segment lost 3 bases and the J segment 1 base; nucleotides outside the gene matches: 2. The CDR3 is 15 residues long. Looked up from germline, CDR1 is LGHDT and CDR2 is YNNKEL (reference sequence). The CDR3 DNA is TGTGCCAGCAGCCAGAACAGGGGGAGCAATCAGCCCCAGCATTTT. Protein sequence: CASSQNRGSNQPQHF.

This clone was observed many times. The CDR3 is CASSQGPPNYGYTF. CDR3 nucleotides: TGTGCCAGCAGCCAGGGGCCCCCTAACTATGGCTACACCTTC. The chain joins TRBV28 to TRBJ1-2; a weak D match, TRBD1 (6 bases). The ends were cut back, 6 bases at V and 0 bases at J, with 11 bases in the middle. The germline gives CDR1 MDHEN, CDR2 SYDVKM. This CDR3 region has 14 residues.

Comment on this clone: One end of the junction varies from germline; a read error may be responsible. The rearrangement links TRBV27 to TRBJ1-6; D possibly corresponds to TRBD1 (6 bases). In germline, CDR1 is MNHEY, CDR2 SMNVEV (reference sequence). The CDR3 runs 15 residues. DNA for the CDR3: TGTGCCAGCAGTATATCAGGGGTCCCGGATTCACCCCTCCACTTT. This gives the protein CASSISGVPDSPLHF.

CDR3 in amino acids: CASSRGTAYEQYV. In DNA form, the CDR3 reads TGTGCCAGCAGCCGTGGGACAGCCTACGAGCAGTACGTC. V usage is TRBV7-9 and J usage is TRBJ2-7, with 7 bases fitting TRBD1. The CDR3 sequence is 13 residues long. Trimming cost V 5 bases and J 2 bases; bases outside gene matches: 3. CDR1 is SEHNR and CDR2 is FQNEAQ in the germline V gene (reference sequence).

The chain employs TRBV19 and TRBJ1-2; no clear D. The germline CDR1 and CDR2 sequences are LNHDA and SQIVND (reference sequence). The CDR3 consists of 14 residues. With 3 bases removed from V and 8 bases from J, the gap between germline ends came to 16 bases. CDR3 region: CASSMISEGSGYTF. The CDR3 coding sequence is TGTGCCAGTAGTATGATCAGTGAGGGATCAGGCTACACCTTC.

The chain uses TRBV6-2 or TRBV6-3 and TRBJ2-1; 8 bases are shared with TRBD1. The CDR3 is 16 amino acids. J was trimmed by 4 bases and V by 2 bases; bases with no gene match: 7. Per germline, CDR1 MNHEY and CDR2 SVGEGT. CDR3 sequence: CASSYSRTGIYNEQFF. CDR3 DNA: TGTGCCAGCAGTTACAGCCGGACAGGGATATACAATGAGCAGTTCTTC.

The V call is TRBV6-5, the J call TRBJ2-7, with D possibly being TRBD1 (5 bases). Looked up from germline, CDR1 is MNHEY and CDR2 is SVGAGI. This CDR3 has 14 residues. V was pared by 5 bases and J by 4 bases, with 15 bases between. Written as DNA, the CDR3 is TGTGCCAGCAGTCTCCGACAAAAGGGGTACGAGCAGTACGTC. Protein: CASSLRQKGYEQYV.

The rearrangement uses TRBV5-6 and TRBJ2-1, with TRBD2 matching over 14 bases. CDR1 SGHDT and CDR2 YYEEEE come from the germline V gene. The CDR3 has 18 residues. V was pared by 0 bases and J by 1 base, with 3 bases of the junction left unmatched. CDR3 sequence (DNA): TGTGCCAGCAGCTTGGTAGGACTAGCGGGGGGATCCTACAATGAGCAGTTCTTC. Protein sequence: CASSLVGLAGGSYNEQFF.

The rearrangement joins TRBV20-1 to TRBJ2-4; 7 nucleotides line up with TRBD1. Germline-derived CDR1 and CDR2 are DFQATT and SNEGSKA (reference sequence). This CDR3 is built from 11 residues. With 6 bases clipped from V and 7 bases from J, the junction kept 3 bases outside the gene matches. CDR3 nucleotide sequence: TGCAGTGCCCCGACAGGGAACATTCAGTACTTC. Protein sequence: CSAPTGNIQYF.

This clone was counted a single time. V and J are TRBV30 and TRBJ1-5; 7 bases are shared with TRBD1. Germline V gene data show CDR1 as GTSNPN and CDR2 as SVGIG (reference sequence). J gave up 4 bases and V 2 bases, and 5 bases lay outside the gene matches. This CDR3 spans 14 amino acids. The CDR3: CAWSTGRGNQPQHF. Written as DNA, the CDR3 is TGTGCCTGGAGTACAGGCAGGGGGAATCAGCCCCAGCATTTT.